The clone carrying this T cell receptor (beta chain) rates as medium-sized. Its matching antigen is unknown. Time point here: persistent/refractory GD, antithyroid drugs over 5 years with positive TRAb. TCR sequences were obtained from RNA taken from PBMCs. In each case, Graves' disease was diagnosed per American Thyroid Association guidelines. For TCR beta, libraries came from iRepertoire HTBI primers and Arm-PCR of CDR3 regions. TCRdb recomputed calls from the multiplex PCR reads with MiXCR, one row per CDR3 protein. The sample consists of 250,000 to 300,000 distinct CDR3 sequences, around 23% of them appearing once. This sample stems from a study of regulatory T cells in long-lasting Graves disease. Study information: Over 5 years of antithyroid drugs plus positive TSH receptor antibodies defined persistent Graves' disease.

General study points: TRBV28, TRBJ1-2 and TRBJ2-5 were segments that persistent disease favored. Patients with persistent Graves' had lower TCR diversity than newly diagnosed patients.

Trimming at V came to 10 bases and at J to 7 bases, leaving 10 bases not matched to a gene. CDR1 SGHAT and CDR2 FQNNGV come from the germline V gene. The CDR3 loop spans 13 amino acids. The gene calls are TRBV11-2 and TRBJ2-5; 9 positions match TRBD1. The sequenced sample was peripheral blood mononuclear cells (PBMCs), obtained when the disease was refractory, from a patient treated with antithyroid drugs. This sequence originates from a female donor with Graves disease. For the CDR3, the DNA is TGTGCCACGGGGCGGGACAGGGACGTGACCCAGTACTTC. Residues: CATGRDRDVTQYF.